The rows below give T cell receptor beta chains drawn from one sample of a study of shared clonotypes between healthy human individuals. Profiled with immunoSEQ multiplex PCR; TCRdb holds only in-frame clones, not every one. The sample has about 1.1 million clones; about 72% are singletons. The sequenced sample was memory CD4+ T cells from PBMCs. The source is a man between 18 and 29 years old in good health. Some clones in this sample may be carry-over from other donors' samples. CDR3s include the opening cysteine and the closing phenylalanine or tryptophan. Fields, in order: J gene, V gene, D gene, clone size, CDR3 DNA, CDR3 protein. A D gene is named only where the DNA matches it firmly. A clone size is listed for some rows: how often the clone was seen (once, few, many), or a class if it is expanded.

>TRBJ2-1|TRBV5-1|TRBD2|.
TGCGCCAGCAGCAAGTCAGCGGGAGGAACCTACAATGAGCAGTTCTTC
CASSKSAGGTYNEQFF
>TRBJ1-4|TRBV6-1|.|.
TGTGCCAGCAGCCCCTCGGGGAACTATAATGAAAAACTGTTTTTT
CASSPSGNYNEKLFF
>TRBJ2-5|TRBV7-2|.|.
TGTGCCAGCAGCTTAGACGGGAGATTGCAAGAGACCCAGTACTTC
CASSLDGRLQETQYF
>TRBJ2-7|TRBV30|TRBD2|.
TGTGCCTGGAGTGGTCAGGCGGGAGTTGCCTACGAGCAGTACTTC
CAWSGQAGVAYEQYF
>TRBJ1-5|TRBV19|.|.
TGTGCCAGTAGTATAGATCCAGAGTATAGCAATCAGCCCCAGCATTTT
CASSIDPEYSNQPQHF
>TRBJ1-2|TRBV7-9|.|.
TGTGCCAGCAGCCCCCGGGGGGGCTATGGCTACACCTTC
CASSPRGGYGYTF
>TRBJ1-6|TRBV9|TRBD1|.
TGTGCCAGCAACCAGGGGGGAGTAAATTCACCCCTCCACTTT
CASNQGGVNSPLHF
>TRBJ2-5|TRBV28|.|.
TGTGCCAGCAGTACCCCCCAGGCCAAGAGTCGAGAGACCCAGTACTTC
CASSTPQAKSRETQYF
>TRBJ2-7|TRBV10-3|TRBD2|few
TGTGCCATCAGTGAGGTAGCTAGCGGTAAAAACGAGCAGTACTTC
CAISEVASGKNEQYF
>TRBJ1-3|TRBV6-5|.|.
TGTGCCAGCTCCGCCGCCTCTGGAAACACCATATATTTT
CASSAASGNTIYF
>TRBJ1-5|TRBV10-3|TRBD1|.
TGTGCCATCAGATCCGACAGGGGGGATCAGCCCCAGCATTTT
CAIRSDRGDQPQHF
>TRBJ2-1|TRBV5-1|.|.
TGCGCCAGCGGCACTCTAGCAAGCAATGAGCAGTTCTTC
CASGTLASNEQFF
>TRBJ2-5|TRBV11-2|.|many
TGTGCCAGCAGCTTTACCCGTCATCCCTTCGGGAGAGAGACCCAGTACTTC
CASSFTRHPFGRETQYF
>TRBJ1-1|TRBV10-3|.|.
TGTGCCATCAGCCCAGAGCCAGGCACTGAAGCTTTCTTT
CAISPEPGTEAFF
>TRBJ2-5|TRBV27|.|.
TGTGCCAGCAGTCCCGTGATCCAAGAGACCCAGTACTTC
CASSPVIQETQYF
>TRBJ1-2|TRBV7-2|.|.
TGTGCCAGCAGCTTAGACGCGACGGATAACTATGGCTACACCTTC
CASSLDATDNYGYTF
>TRBJ2-1|TRBV7-2|.|.
TGTGCCAGCAGCTTCTATCCCCCACAGCGGAGCTCGCGCGATGAGCAGTTCTTC
CASSFYPPQRSSRDEQFF
>TRBJ2-7|TRBV11-2|.|.
TGTGCCAGCAGCCCCCAAATGAACGAGCAGTACTTC
CASSPQMNEQYF
>TRBJ2-5|TRBV7-3|.|.
TGTGCCAGCAGCCGAGGGGGGTTTGGCCAAGAGACCCAGTACTTC
CASSRGGFGQETQYF
>TRBJ2-7|TRBV2|TRBD1|.
TGTGCCAGCAGATGGACAGGGGGGAAATACGAGCAGTACTTC
CASRWTGGKYEQYF
>TRBJ1-2|TRBV5-1|.|.
TGCGCCAGCAGCCCCCGGGACACCAGTTGGGGCTACACCTTC
CASSPRDTSWGYTF
>TRBJ1-1|TRBV27|.|.
TGTGCCAGCAGTTTTATCGCTCGGAACACTGAAGCTTTCTTT
CASSFIARNTEAFF
>TRBJ2-1|TRBV6-6|.|.
TGTGCCAGCAGCCGACCCCGAGAAGAGCAGTTCTTC
CASSRPREEQFF
>TRBJ2-1|TRBV6-1|.|few
TGTGCCAGCACCGACTGGAGCTCCTACAATGAGCAGTTCTTC
CASTDWSSYNEQFF
>TRBJ2-2|TRBV28|TRBD2|.
TGTGCCAGCAGCGACTCCGGGACTAGCGGAACCGGGGAGCTGTTTTTT
CASSDSGTSGTGELFF
>TRBJ1-5|TRBV7-2|.|.
TGTGCCAGCAGCAGGGTGGGCAATCAGCCCCAGCATTTT
CASSRVGNQPQHF
>TRBJ1-5|TRBV23-1|.|.
TGCGCCAGCTCCTGTTCGGGGCCCCAGCATTTT
CASSCSGPQHF
>TRBJ2-7|TRBV7-9|.|.
TGTGCCAGCAGGTTAGGCAGGGACTACGAGCAGTACTTC
CASRLGRDYEQYF
>TRBJ1-1|TRBV29-1|TRBD1|.
TGCAGCGCAGCGGACAGGGCGGGCACTGAAGCTTTCTTT
CSAADRAGTEAFF
>TRBJ2-7|TRBV10-1|.|.
TGCGCCAGCAGTGAGGGACAGCGCGAGCAGTACTTC
CASSEGQREQYF
>TRBJ2-7|TRBV7-3|.|.
TGTGCCAGCAGCTTACGGGCAGATTACGAGCAGTACTTC
CASSLRADYEQYF
>TRBJ1-1|TRBV19|TRBD1|.
TGTGCCAGTAGTATCAGGCCGGACAGGGGCCTAGGAAAAACTGAAGCTTTCTTT
CASSIRPDRGLGKTEAFF